The 29 T cell receptor beta chains below all came from one sample that was sequenced in a study of cytomegalovirus exposure and HLA in healthy donors. A multiplex PCR was run with 60 Vbeta primers and 13 Jbeta primers. Some clones are missing from TCRdb's copy, which holds only in-frame ones; the method was immunoSEQ multiplex PCR. The sample yields about 110,000 clones, of which the top ten take up approximately 6.2%. Material: PBMCs. These receptors were collected from a man aged 35-49 years in good health and CMV-seropositive.

V usage is TRBV5-1 and J usage is TRBJ2-2; D not certain. The CDR3 consists of 14 residues. Trimming took 0 bases from V and 2 from J, leaving 5 bases between them. Germline V gene sequence: CDR1 SGHRS, CDR2 YFSETQ. CDR3 amino acids: CASSLVTNTGELFF. The CDR3 coding sequence is TGCGCCAGCAGCTTGGTTACAAACACCGGGGAGCTGTTTTTT.

The chain joins TRBV10-3 to TRBJ1-3; D possibly corresponds to TRBD1 (6 bases). Germline CDR1 ENHRY, CDR2 SYGVKD. Trimming took off 10 bases at V and 1 base at J, with 23 bases between the two ends. The CDR3 has 17 amino acids. This CDR3 reads CATGPRLQGESGNTIYF. The DNA of the CDR3 is TGTGCCACCGGACCTCGATTACAGGGAGAATCTGGAAACACCATATATTTT.

The gene calls are TRBV27 and TRBJ1-1; D might be TRBD1 (6 bases). The length of the CDR3 is 17 residues. Germline V gives CDR1 MNHEY, CDR2 SMNVEV (reference sequence). Deletions cut 3 bases from V and 0 bases from J, with 17 bases between. As DNA, the CDR3 is TGTGCCAGCAGTTTCAACAGGGATAGGCCTATGAACACTGAAGCTTTCTTT. Residues: CASSFNRDRPMNTEAFF.

The V gene is TRBV10-3, the J gene TRBJ2-5; TRBD1 matches 10 bases. The DNA matches TRBJ2-7 better at its end, which makes the J call doubtful. This CDR3 has 14 amino acids. The germline CDR1 and CDR2 sequences are ENHRY and SYGVKD. CDR3 sequence: CAIGDGTGEYEQYF. DNA of the CDR3: TGTGCCATCGGGGACGGGACAGGGGAATACGAGCAGTACTTC.

The rearrangement uses TRBV9 and TRBJ2-5; D perhaps matches TRBD1 (6 bases). CDR1 SGDLS and CDR2 YYNGEE come from the germline V gene. The CDR3 runs 13 residues. V dropped 3 bases and J dropped 0 bases, with 6 bases sitting between them. The CDR3 is CASSGDNQETQYF. Here the CDR3 DNA reads TGTGCCAGCAGCGGGGACAACCAAGAGACCCAGTACTTC. Full variable domain (rest looked up from reference TRBV9 and TRBJ2-5): DSGVTQTPKHLITATGQRVTLRCSPRSGDLSVYWYQQSLDQGLQFLIQYYNGEERAKGNILERFSAQQFPDLHSELNLSSLELGDSALYFCASSGDNQETQYFGPGTRLLVL.

The V and J genes are TRBV5-1 and TRBJ2-3, with 8 bases matching TRBD1. Germline CDR1 reads SGHRS; CDR2 reads YFSETQ. The V segment lost 4 bases and the J segment 2 bases; nucleotides outside the gene matches: 15. The length of the CDR3 is 18 residues. The CDR3 DNA is TGCGCCAGCAGCCGGCAGGGACAGGATAAAACCAACACAGATACGCAGTATTTT. Residues: CASSRQGQDKTNTDTQYF.

The rearrangement links TRBV18 to TRBJ2-1, with unresolved D. Deletions cut 4 bases from V and 0 bases from J, with 10 bases between. The CDR3 spans 15 residues. Looked up from germline, CDR1 is KGHSH and CDR2 is LQKENI. CDR3 nucleotides: TGTGCCAGCTCACTCCCCGCTAGCTCCTACAATGAGCAGTTCTTC. Its translation is CASSLPASSYNEQFF.

The rearrangement joins TRBV5-1 to TRBJ2-1; D ambiguous. Trimming shortened V by 5 bases and J by 1 base, and 10 bases separated the two germline ends. Germline CDR1 is SGHRS and CDR2 is YFSETQ. There are 14 residues in the CDR3. The CDR3 here is CASSRVRSYNEQFF. The CDR3 bases are TGCGCCAGCAGTAGAGTTCGGTCCTACAATGAGCAGTTCTTC.

The chain links TRBV2 to TRBJ2-7; 10 nucleotides align to TRBD1. The CDR3 is 12 amino acids. Germline assignment: CDR1 SNHLY and CDR2 FYNNEI. V shed 8 bases and J 3 bases; nucleotides not matched to a gene: 1. CDR3 in DNA: TGTGCCAGCCGGGACAGGGGCTACGAGCAGTACTTC. This gives the protein CASRDRGYEQYF. Drawing the rest from reference TRBV2 and TRBJ2-7, the complete variable domain is EPEVTQTPSHQVTQMGQEVILRCVPISNHLYFYWYRQILGQKVEFLVSFYNNEISEKSEIFDDQFSVERPDGSNFTLKIRSTKLEDSAMYFCASRDRGYEQYFGPGTRLTVT.

The CDR3, as DNA: TGTGCCAGCAGGTACGGGACTAGCGGGAGCTACGAGCAGTACTTC. Its protein is CASRYGTSGSYEQYF. This chain connects TRBV6-1 to TRBJ2-7; 14 nucleotides agree with TRBD2. Germline assignment: CDR1 MNHNS and CDR2 SASEGT. There are 15 residues in the CDR3. Trimming at V came to 6 bases and at J to 3 bases, leaving 4 bases not matched to a gene.

V usage is TRBV19 and J usage is TRBJ1-5; D is unclear. Germline assignment: CDR1 LNHDA and CDR2 SQIVND (reference sequence). The ends were cut back, 1 base at V and 2 bases at J, with 9 bases in the middle. The length of the CDR3 is 15 residues. The CDR3 DNA sequence: TGTGCCAGTAGTATAGTCGGGTTGGGCAATCAGCCCCAGCATTTT. It yields the protein CASSIVGLGNQPQHF.

This sequence joins TRBV30 and TRBJ1-1; 7 bases are shared with TRBD1. The CDR3 is 17 residues long. Germline V lookup: CDR1 GTSNPN, CDR2 SVGIG (reference sequence). Trimming took 3 bases from V and 0 from J; bases not matched to a gene: 13. The CDR3 DNA sequence: TGTGCCTGGAGGAGTCCGTGGGACAGCGATTTGAACACTGAAGCTTTCTTT. The encoded protein is CAWRSPWDSDLNTEAFF.

This chain joins TRBV28 and TRBJ1-5, with a tentative D call TRBD1 (6 bases). Looked up from germline, CDR1 is MDHEN and CDR2 is SYDVKM. CDR3 size: 15 residues. V was cut by 4 bases and J by 10 bases, with 20 bases left in between. The CDR3 region is CASSYRQVSRGPQHF. The CDR3, as DNA: TGTGCCAGCAGTTACCGACAGGTATCAAGGGGACCCCAGCATTTT.

The chain is built from TRBV7-9 and TRBJ1-1, with 7 nucleotides matching TRBD1. The trim removed 5 bases at V and 7 bases at J, leaving 10 bases unmatched. Germline CDR1 and CDR2: SEHNR and FQNEAQ (reference sequence). This CDR3 is built from 14 residues. The CDR3, as DNA: TGTGCCAGCAGCATACGGCAGGGGGACGGTGAAGCTTTCTTT. Translated, it gives CASSIRQGDGEAFF. Drawing the rest from reference TRBV7-9 and TRBJ1-1, the complete variable domain is DTGVSQNPRHKITKRGQNVTFRCDPISEHNRLYWYRQTLGQGPEFLTYFQNEAQLEKSRLLSDRFSAERPKGSFSTLEIQRTEQGDSAMYLCASSIRQGDGEAFFGQGTRLTVV.

This chain joins TRBV25-1 and TRBJ2-3, with D possibly TRBD2 on 6 matching bases. CDR3 length: 17 residues. V was cut by 7 bases and J by 6 bases, with 26 bases left in between. CDR1 and CDR2 (germline): MGHDK, SYGVNS. The CDR3 spells CASTSRLAGGLADTQYF. The CDR3 nucleotides are TGTGCCAGCACCTCCCGATTGGCGGGCGGCCTAGCGGATACGCAGTATTTT. Looking up the rest from reference TRBV25-1 and TRBJ2-3 gives the full variable domain: EADIYQTPRYLVIGTGKKITLECSQTMGHDKMYWYQQDPGMELHLIHYSYGVNSTEKGDLSSESTVSRIRTEHFPLTLESARPSHTSQYLCASTSRLAGGLADTQYFGPGTRLTVL.

This chain uses TRBV5-1 with TRBJ2-7, with 8 nucleotides matching TRBD2. The CDR3 has 18 amino acids. The trim removed 4 bases at V and 0 bases at J, leaving 15 bases unmatched. CDR1 SGHRS and CDR2 YFSETQ come from the germline V gene. CDR3 coding DNA: TGCGCCAGCAGCAAAAGCAACCTAGCGGGTCCAAGCTCCTACGAGCAGTACTTC. Protein product: CASSKSNLAGPSSYEQYF. Looking up the rest from reference TRBV5-1 and TRBJ2-7 gives the full variable domain: KAGVTQTPRYLIKTRGQQVTLSCSPISGHRSVSWYQQTPGQGLQFLFEYFSETQRNKGNFPGRFSGRQFSNSRSEMNVSTLELGDSALYLCASSKSNLAGPSSYEQYFGPGTRLTVT.

The rearrangement joins TRBV2 to TRBJ1-5; 9 bases match TRBD1. CDR1 is SNHLY, CDR2 FYNNEI, per germline. The CDR3 is made up of 14 amino acids. The V segment lost 5 bases and the J segment 2 bases; nucleotides outside the gene matches: 1. The CDR3 region is CASSTGGRNQPQHF. The DNA of the CDR3 is TGTGCCAGCAGTACAGGGGGCCGCAATCAGCCCCAGCATTTT.

CDR3 coding DNA: TGTGCCAGCAGCGGAGGGACAGGGGGCGCGGGAACTGAAGCTTTCTTT. It yields the protein CASSGGTGGAGTEAFF. The chain combines TRBV9 with TRBJ1-1, with TRBD1 identical over 12 bases. This CDR3 has 16 residues. V was clipped by 3 bases and J by 5 bases; unmatched bases: 8. Germline lookup yields CDR1 SGDLS and CDR2 YYNGEE.

The chain recombines TRBV11-1 with TRBJ1-1, with D possibly matching TRBD1 (6 bases). The CDR3 runs to 17 residues. V lost 3 bases and J 0 bases, leaving 17 bases between the germline ends. CDR1 is SGHAT, CDR2 FQDESV, per germline (reference sequence). The DNA of the CDR3 is TGTGCCAGCAGCTTCCCGACAGGAGAAACTATGAACACTGAAGCTTTCTTT. Its protein is CASSFPTGETMNTEAFF.

This chain links TRBV6-5 with TRBJ2-2; D ambiguous. Germline V gives CDR1 MNHEY, CDR2 SVGAGI. The V and J ends lost 3 bases and 6 bases respectively, with 5 bases between them. This CDR3 has 12 amino acids. CDR3 sequence reads: CASSYLPGELFF. In DNA form, the CDR3 reads TGTGCCAGCAGTTATCTCCCCGGGGAGCTGTTTTTT.

As to this clone: Other nucleotide sequences from this sample produce the same CDR3. V is TRBV10-3 and J is TRBJ2-3; possible D gene TRBD2, 5 bases. Germline values: CDR1 ENHRY, CDR2 SYGVKD. The germline V and J ends were trimmed by 0 bases and 5 bases, with 12 bases remaining between them. This CDR3 contains 15 residues. The CDR3: CAISESEAEIDTQYF. CDR3 bases: TGTGCCATCAGTGAGTCGGAGGCAGAGATAGATACGCAGTATTTT.

Turning to this clone: Other DNA sequences in the same sample also yield this CDR3. The chain recombines TRBV9 with TRBJ1-1; TRBD1 matches at 7 bases. Germline loops: CDR1 SGDLS, CDR2 YYNGEE. The CDR3 contains 14 residues. With 0 bases clipped from V and 1 base from J, the junction kept 0 bases outside the gene matches. The CDR3 here is CASSVGTGNTEAFF. CDR3 in DNA: TGTGCCAGCAGCGTAGGGACAGGGAACACTGAAGCTTTCTTT.

The V call is TRBV7-2, the J call TRBJ2-3; D may be TRBD2 (5 bases). The CDR3 runs 16 residues. V was shortened by 5 bases and J by 4 bases, with 19 bases between the two germline ends. Germline CDR1 is SGHTA and CDR2 is FQGNSA. CDR3 amino acids: CASSRAMSYGADTQYF. CDR3 sequence (DNA): TGTGCCAGCAGCCGTGCGATGAGCTACGGGGCAGATACGCAGTATTTT.

The chain carries TRBV5-6 and TRBJ2-1, with a possible D match to TRBD2 (6 bases). The germline gives CDR1 SGHDT, CDR2 YYEEEE. V lost 4 bases, J lost 14 bases, and 13 bases lay in between. The CDR3 spans 11 residues. The CDR3 is CASSLRTKEFF. The CDR3 nucleotides are TGTGCCAGCAGCCTGCGGACTAAGGAGTTCTTC.

The V gene is TRBV28, the J gene TRBJ2-3, with 8 nucleotides matching TRBD2. There are 15 residues in the CDR3. Germline assignment: CDR1 MDHEN and CDR2 SYDVKM. With 4 bases clipped from V and 0 bases from J, the junction kept 3 bases outside the gene matches. The CDR3 DNA reads TGTGCCAGCAGTTCTAGCGGGCAGAGCACAGATACGCAGTATTTT. Protein sequence: CASSSSGQSTDTQYF.

The chain joins TRBV27 to TRBJ2-1; TRBD2 matches at 11 bases. Germline V CDR1 and CDR2: MNHEY, SMNVEV (reference sequence). Trimming at V came to 0 bases and at J to 4 bases, leaving 5 bases not matched to a gene. The CDR3 runs to 17 residues. CDR3 region: CASSLSTRLAGYNEQFF. CDR3 coding DNA: TGTGCCAGCAGTTTATCGACCAGACTAGCGGGATACAATGAGCAGTTCTTC.

The V call is TRBV6-5, the J call TRBJ2-7; TRBD1 might be the D (6 bases). This CDR3 is 14 amino acids long. Germline V lookup: CDR1 MNHEY, CDR2 SVGAGI. Trimming cost V 7 bases and J 3 bases, with 16 bases left between them. DNA for the CDR3: TGTGCCAGCAAGCCAGGGGTGACTCTCTACGAGCAGTACTTC. This gives the protein CASKPGVTLYEQYF.

The chain is built from TRBV7-6 and TRBJ2-7, with 8 bases lining up with TRBD2. This CDR3 comprises 14 residues. Germline values: CDR1 SGHVS, CDR2 FNYEAQ. V dropped 6 bases and J dropped 6; count of bases not matched to a gene: 10. The CDR3 loop is CASSPAGDTGEQYF. The DNA for the CDR3 is TGTGCCAGCAGTCCAGCGGGAGATACGGGCGAGCAGTACTTC.

The gene calls are TRBV28 and TRBJ1-4; 8 bases match TRBD1. The germline gives CDR1 MDHEN, CDR2 SYDVKM. The ends lost 4 bases at V and 5 bases at J; junction bases unmatched: 3. CDR3 length equals 14 residues. CDR3 residues: CASSSTGENEKLFF. CDR3 coding DNA: TGTGCCAGCAGTTCGACAGGGGAGAATGAAAAACTGTTTTTT. Looking up the rest from reference TRBV28 and TRBJ1-4 gives the full variable domain: DVKVTQSSRYLVKRTGEKVFLECVQDMDHENMFWYRQDPGLGLRLIYFSYDVKMKEKGDIPEGYSVSREKKERFSLILESASTNQTSMYLCASSSTGENEKLFFGSGTQLSVL.